What follows are 14 T cell receptor beta chains derived from one specimen sequenced in a study of CXCR3-negative and CXCR3-positive naive CD8 T cells. These receptors' antigens are unknown. Carrying UMI labels, the TRB cDNA libraries were prepared through 5' RACE. TCRdb reworked the 5' RACE reads into one entry per CDR3 protein, no DNA. In all, the sample yields tens of thousands of distinct CDR3 sequences. Notes on the study in general: Naive cells positive for CXCR3 carried more hydrophobic TRB CDR3s than CXCR3-negative ones.

What was sequenced was naive CXCR3+ CD8+ T cells from blood. The subset here: CD45RO-CCR7+CD27+CD95- naive CD8+ T cells expressing CXCR3 (TNR3+). The source is a human donor in good health. Some clones in this sample may be carry-over from other donors' samples.

The chain uses TRBV5-1 and TRBJ2-3; checking the TCRdb D call of TRBD1 is not possible without DNA. The CDR3 consists of 15 residues. Germline CDR1 SGHRS, CDR2 YFSETQ. CDR3 sequence reads: CASSTEGVSTDTQYF.

The rearrangement links TRBV28 to TRBJ1-6; the D call of TRBD1 rests on TCRdb alone, since no DNA is present to check it. The V gene's germline CDR1 is MDHEN and CDR2 SYDVKM. The CDR3 covers 15 residues. CDR3 amino acids: CASSLQGLGNSPLHF.

This chain joins TRBV5-6 and TRBJ2-1; checking the TCRdb D call of TRBD2 is not possible without DNA. The germline gives CDR1 SGHDT, CDR2 YYEEEE. The CDR3 covers 16 residues. The CDR3 sequence is CASSLALSGGYNEQFF.

The V gene is TRBV5-1, the J gene TRBJ2-2; TCRdb lists TRBD1, though no DNA is available to test this call. CDR1 and CDR2 (germline): SGHRS, YFSETQ. This CDR3 spans 18 amino acids. The CDR3 region is CASRDTGQGMLNTGELFF.

The genes are TRBV29-1 and TRBJ1-5. CDR3 length: 13 residues. Germline assignment: CDR1 SQVTM and CDR2 ANQGSEA. The CDR3 is CSVERRGNQPQHF.

The V gene is TRBV4-3, the J gene TRBJ2-1; with no DNA, the TCRdb D assignment of TRBD1 cannot be verified. The CDR3 covers 16 residues. Per germline, CDR1 LGHNA and CDR2 YSLEER. The CDR3 here is CASSQDSGAGFNEQFF.

V and J are TRBV7-6 and TRBJ2-2; TCRdb reports TRBD1, a call that lacks DNA to check it against. The CDR3 covers 17 residues. CDR1 is SGHVS, CDR2 FNYEAQ, per germline. CDR3: CASSSYSRTGGTGELFF.

The V gene is TRBV5-1, the J gene TRBJ2-6; as DNA is missing, the TRBD1 call by TCRdb cannot be tested. Germline values: CDR1 SGHRS, CDR2 YFSETQ. The CDR3 has 17 amino acids. This chain's CDR3 is CASSLNRGLSGANVLTF.

This chain links TRBV29-1 with TRBJ2-7; lacking DNA, the TRBD1 call made by TCRdb goes unchecked. This CDR3 is built from 12 residues. Germline assignment: CDR1 SQVTM and CDR2 ANQGSEA. The CDR3 loop reads CSALPPGGEQYF.

This chain joins TRBV15 and TRBJ2-4; TCRdb's D gene call, TRBD1, goes unchecked for lack of DNA. This CDR3 has 16 residues. Germline V gene data show CDR1 as LNHNV and CDR2 as YYDKDF (reference sequence). The CDR3: CATSPFEALEGDIQYF.

The CDR3 sequence is CASTTPGTYEQYF. This chain joins TRBV28 and TRBJ2-7; the TRBD1 assignment by TCRdb is unverifiable without DNA. The CDR3 is made up of 13 amino acids. CDR1 is MDHEN and CDR2 is SYDVKM in the germline V gene. The full variable domain, completed using reference TRBV28 and TRBJ2-7, is DVKVTQSSRYLVKRTGEKVFLECVQDMDHENMFWYRQDPGLGLRLIYFSYDVKMKEKGDIPEGYSVSREKKERFSLILESASTNQTSMYLCASTTPGTYEQYFGPGTRLTVT.

This rearrangement joins TRBV7-2 to TRBJ2-5; TCRdb's D gene call, TRBD2, goes unchecked for lack of DNA. The CDR3 runs 16 residues. The germline CDR1 and CDR2 sequences are SGHTA and FQGNSA. The CDR3 sequence is CASSFIIWANQETQYF.

The CDR3 protein is CASSLPTSGEPARELFF. The rearrangement uses TRBV7-8 and TRBJ2-2; TCRdb designates TRBD2, a call that cannot be tested without DNA. CDR3 length equals 17 residues. The germline CDR1 and CDR2 sequences are SGHVS and FQNEAQ. The full variable domain, with the rest looked up from reference TRBV7-8 and TRBJ2-2, is GAGVSQSPRYKVAKRGQDVALRCDPISGHVSLFWYQQALGQGPEFLTYFQNEAQLDKSGLPSDRFFAERPEGSVSTLKIQRTQQEDSAVYLCASSLPTSGEPARELFFGEGSRLTVL.

This chain uses TRBV2 with TRBJ2-3. This CDR3 contains 13 residues. Germline V gives CDR1 SNHLY, CDR2 FYNNEI. CDR3 region: CASRQLDTDTQYF.